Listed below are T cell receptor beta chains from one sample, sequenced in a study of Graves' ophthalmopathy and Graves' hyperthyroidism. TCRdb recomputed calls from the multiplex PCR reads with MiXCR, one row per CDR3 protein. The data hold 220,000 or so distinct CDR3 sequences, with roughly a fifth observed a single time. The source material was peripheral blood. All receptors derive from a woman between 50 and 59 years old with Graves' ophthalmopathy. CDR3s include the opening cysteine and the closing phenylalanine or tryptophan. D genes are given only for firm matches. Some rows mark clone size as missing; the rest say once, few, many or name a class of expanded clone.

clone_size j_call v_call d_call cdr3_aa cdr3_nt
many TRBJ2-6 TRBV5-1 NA CASSPSVDGRANVLTF TGCGCCAGCAGCCCCTCCGTTGACGGCCGTGCTAACGTCCTGACTTTC
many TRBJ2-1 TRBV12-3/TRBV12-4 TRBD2 CASSPRGRGYNEQFF TGTGCCAGCAGCCCTCGAGGGCGGGGGTACAATGAGCAGTTCTTC
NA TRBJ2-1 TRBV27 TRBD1 CASTLGQGYEQFF TGTGCCAGCACCCTGGGACAGGGGTACGAGCAGTTCTTC
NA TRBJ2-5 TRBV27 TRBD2 CASRVLAGVETQYF TGTGCCAGCAGAGTTCTAGCGGGAGTAGAGACCCAGTACTTC
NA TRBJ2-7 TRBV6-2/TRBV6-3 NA CASSYSGGNYEQYF TGTGCCAGCAGTTACTCCGGCGGGAACTACGAGCAGTACTTC
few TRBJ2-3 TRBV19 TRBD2 CASQKYGTSGTDNTQYF TGTGCCAGTCAAAAGTATGGGACTAGCGGGACCGACAATACGCAGTATTTT
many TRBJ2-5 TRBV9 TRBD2 CASSATSGRVETQYF TGTGCCAGCAGCGCAACTAGCGGGAGGGTAGAGACCCAGTACTTC
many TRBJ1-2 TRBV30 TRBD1 CAWNTRTGGIF TGTGCCTGGAACACAAGAACAGGGGGGATTTTC
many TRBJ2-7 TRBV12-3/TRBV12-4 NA CASSLALQGYEQYF TGTGCCAGCAGTTTAGCGCTACAGGGCTACGAGCAGTACTTC
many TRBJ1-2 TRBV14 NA CASSQGYRYGYTF TGTGCCAGCAGCCAGGGGTACCGCTATGGCTACACCTTC
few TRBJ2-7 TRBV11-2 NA CASSWQRGYEQYF TGTGCCAGCAGCTGGCAGAGGGGATACGAGCAGTACTTC
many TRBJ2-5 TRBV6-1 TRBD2 CASSVLIPGLAGGETQYF TGTGCCAGCAGTGTCCTCATCCCGGGACTAGCGGGAGGAGAGACCCAGTACTTC
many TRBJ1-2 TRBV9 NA CASSVGPGGYTF NA
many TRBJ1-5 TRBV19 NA CASSIGGGPYSPQHF TGTGCCAGTAGTATTGGGGGGGGCCCCTATTCACCCCAGCATTTT
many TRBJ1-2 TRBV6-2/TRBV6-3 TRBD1 CASTDFDRGGYGYTF TGTGCCAGCACCGATTTTGACAGGGGTGGCTATGGCTACACCTTC
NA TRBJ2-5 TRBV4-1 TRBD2 CANSLSGRGLAGGHGETQYF TGCGCCAACAGCCTCTCTGGGAGGGGTCTAGCGGGAGGCCATGGAGAGACCCAGTACTTC
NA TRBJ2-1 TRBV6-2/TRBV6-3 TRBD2 CASSYSVAGVYNEQFF TGTGCCAGCAGCTACTCGGTAGCGGGAGTCTACAATGAGCAGTTCTTC
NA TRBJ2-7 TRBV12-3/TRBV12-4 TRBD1 CASSTMTGALSYEQYF TGTGCCAGCAGTACTATGACAGGGGCCTTATCCTACGAGCAGTACTTC
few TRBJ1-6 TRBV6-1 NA CAAGESSYNSPLHF TGTGCCGCAGGAGAGAGCTCCTATAATTCACCCCTCCACTTT
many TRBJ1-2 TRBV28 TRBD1 CASDRGDGYTF TGTGCCAGTGACAGGGGTGATGGCTACACCTTC
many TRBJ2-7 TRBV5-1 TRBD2 CASSSVAGAEQYF TGCGCCAGCAGCTCGGTAGCGGGAGCCGAGCAGTACTTC
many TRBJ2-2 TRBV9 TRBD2 CASSVGTSGRVNTGELFF TGTGCCAGCAGCGTGGGGACTAGCGGGAGGGTGAACACCGGGGAGCTGTTTTTT
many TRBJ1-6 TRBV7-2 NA CASSLLGDSPLHF TGTGCCAGCAGCTTATTGGGGGACTCACCCCTCCACTTT
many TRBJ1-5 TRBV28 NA CASSSMGGSNQPQHF TGTGCCAGCAGTTCGATGGGTGGTAGCAATCAGCCCCAGCATTTT
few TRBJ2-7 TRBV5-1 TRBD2 CASRLLDNPAGEQYF TGCGCCAGCAGACTCTTAGACAACCCAGCGGGAGAGCAGTACTTC
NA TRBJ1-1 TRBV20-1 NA CSAHEQGTSEAFF TGCAGTGCTCATGAACAGGGTACCTCTGAAGCTTTCTTT
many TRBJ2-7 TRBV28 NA CASSFAGWGEQYF TGTGCCAGCAGTTTTGCGGGATGGGGCGAGCAGTACTTC
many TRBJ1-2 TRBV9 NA CASSVNLGNHFRANYGYTF TGTGCCAGCAGCGTAAATCTAGGTAATCACTTCAGAGCTAACTATGGCTACACCTTC
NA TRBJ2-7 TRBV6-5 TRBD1 CASSYRGQEAYEQYF TGTGCCAGCAGTTACAGGGGACAGGAAGCCTACGAGCAGTACTTC
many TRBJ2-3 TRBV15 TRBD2 CATSRSLTSGPDTQYF TGTGCCACCAGCAGATCTCTGACTAGCGGACCGGATACGCAGTATTTT
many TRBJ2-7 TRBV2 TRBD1 CARSETATGTYEQYF TGTGCCCGCAGTGAGACGGCGACAGGGACCTACGAGCAGTACTTC
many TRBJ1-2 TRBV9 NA CASSVAPQENNYGYTF TGTGCCAGCAGCGTAGCTCCGCAGGAGAATAACTATGGCTACACCTTC
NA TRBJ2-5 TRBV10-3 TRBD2 CATSARTSAVETQYF TGTGCCACCAGTGCGCGGACTAGCGCAGTAGAGACCCAGTACTTC